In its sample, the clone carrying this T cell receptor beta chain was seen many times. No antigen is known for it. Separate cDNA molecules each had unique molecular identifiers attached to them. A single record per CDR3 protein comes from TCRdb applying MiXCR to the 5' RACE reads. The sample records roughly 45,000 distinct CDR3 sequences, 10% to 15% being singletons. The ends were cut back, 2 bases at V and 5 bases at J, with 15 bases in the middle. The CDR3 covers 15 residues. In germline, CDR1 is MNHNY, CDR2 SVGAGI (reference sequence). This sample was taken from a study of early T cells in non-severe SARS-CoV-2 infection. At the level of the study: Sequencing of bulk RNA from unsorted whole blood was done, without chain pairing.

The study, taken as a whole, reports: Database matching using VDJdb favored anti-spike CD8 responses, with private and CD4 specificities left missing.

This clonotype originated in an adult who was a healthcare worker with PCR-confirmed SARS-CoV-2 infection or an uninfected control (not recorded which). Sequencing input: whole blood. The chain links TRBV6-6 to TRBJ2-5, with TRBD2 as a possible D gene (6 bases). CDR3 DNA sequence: TGTGCCAGCAGTTACCCCGGGACTCGACGGGAGACCCAGTACTTC. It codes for CASSYPGTRRETQYF.